This is a list of T cell receptor beta chains from one sample in a study of T-cell reconstitution after alpha-beta-depleted transplantation in children. TCRdb recomputed calls from the PCR reads with MiXCR, one row per CDR3 protein. This sample has roughly 98,000 distinct CDR3 sequences, with about 16% found just once. Sequencing was performed on PBMCs, mostly from graft donor cells, taken 180 days after TCRalphabeta/CD19-depleted stem cell transplant. All receptors derive from a male patient under 10 years old who had a stem cell transplant for acute lymphoblastic leukemia, so the T cells may come from the graft donor. Both conserved end residues are part of each CDR3. D genes are given only for firm matches. Some rows have no size entry. The others give once, few or many, or a class for an expanded clone.

J	D	size	V	CDR3	DNA
TRBJ2-2	NA	NA	TRBV3-1	CASSYRQGYTGELFF	TGTGCCAGCAGTTATCGCCAGGGGTATACCGGGGAGCTGTTTTTT
TRBJ2-4	TRBD2	few	TRBV11-2	CASSWTSGITKNIQYF	TGTGCCAGCAGCTGGACTAGCGGGATAACCAAAAACATTCAGTACTTC
TRBJ1-2	NA	few	TRBV5-6	CASSLPTHGYTF	TGTGCCAGCAGCTTGCCGACCCACGGCTACACCTTC
TRBJ2-3	NA	few	TRBV5-1	CASSLASRTESTDTQYF	TGCGCCAGCAGCTTGGCCTCCCGGACAGAAAGCACAGATACGCAGTATTTT
TRBJ1-2	NA	NA	TRBV9	CASSAQGYGYTF	TGTGCCAGCAGCGCACAGGGCTATGGCTACACCTTC
TRBJ2-2	NA	few	TRBV9	CASSVVAANTGELFF	TGTGCCAGCAGCGTAGTGGCAGCCAACACCGGGGAGCTGTTTTTT
TRBJ2-7	NA	NA	TRBV2	CASSEVRGPSYEQYF	TGTGCCAGCAGCGAAGTGCGGGGGCCGTCCTACGAGCAGTACTTC
TRBJ2-2	NA	few	TRBV5-1	CASIGQPNTGELFF	TGCGCCAGCATTGGACAGCCGAACACCGGGGAGCTGTTTTTT
TRBJ1-1	NA	NA	TRBV12-3/TRBV12-4	CASTGGMGMNTEAFF	TGTGCCTCCACTGGGGGGATGGGGATGAACACTGAAGCTTTCTTT
TRBJ2-7	NA	NA	TRBV20-1	CSVMGFDYEQYF	TGCAGTGTAATGGGTTTTGACTACGAGCAGTACTTC
TRBJ2-2	TRBD2	NA	TRBV28	CASSVAGLAADTGELFF	TGTGCCAGCAGTGTCGCGGGACTAGCGGCTGACACCGGGGAGCTGTTTTTT
TRBJ2-1	NA	few	TRBV6-2/TRBV6-3	CASTLGRSTYNEQFF	TGTGCCAGCACTCTAGGGCGGAGTACCTACAATGAGCAGTTCTTC
TRBJ2-3	NA	NA	TRBV12-3/TRBV12-4	CASNQGITDTQYF	TGTGCCAGCAATCAGGGGATAACAGATACGCAGTATTTT
TRBJ2-1	NA	many	TRBV5-1	CASGTNNEQFF	TGCGCCAGCGGGACCAACAATGAGCAGTTCTTC
TRBJ1-5	NA	few	TRBV7-2	CASSLIPGRSQPQHF	TGTGCCAGCAGCTTAATCCCCGGGAGAAGTCAGCCCCAGCATTTT
TRBJ1-5	NA	many	TRBV3-1	CASSRRDSNQPQHF	TGTGCCAGCAGCCGGCGCGACAGTAATCAGCCCCAGCATTTT